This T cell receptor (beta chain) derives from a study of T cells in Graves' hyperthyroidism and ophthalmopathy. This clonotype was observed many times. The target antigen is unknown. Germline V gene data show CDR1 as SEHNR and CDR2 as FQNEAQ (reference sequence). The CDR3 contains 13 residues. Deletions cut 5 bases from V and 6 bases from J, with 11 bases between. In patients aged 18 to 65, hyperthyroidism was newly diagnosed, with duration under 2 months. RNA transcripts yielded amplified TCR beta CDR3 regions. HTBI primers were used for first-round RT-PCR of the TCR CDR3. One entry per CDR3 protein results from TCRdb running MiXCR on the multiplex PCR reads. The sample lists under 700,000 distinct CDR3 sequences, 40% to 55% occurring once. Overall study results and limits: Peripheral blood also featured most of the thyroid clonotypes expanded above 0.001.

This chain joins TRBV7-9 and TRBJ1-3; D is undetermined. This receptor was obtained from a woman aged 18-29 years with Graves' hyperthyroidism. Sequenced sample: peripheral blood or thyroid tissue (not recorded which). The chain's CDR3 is CASSPPLVNTIYF. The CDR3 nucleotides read TGTGCCAGCAGCCCACCCCTGGTAAACACCATATATTTT.